This is a list of T cell receptor beta chains from one sample in a study of beta chain features in type 1 diabetes. Method: immunoSEQ multiplex PCR; TCRdb's copy keeps in-frame clones and lacks some. Among more than 300,000 clones listed, about 15% were seen once. The sequenced sample was naive CD4+ T cells from blood. The receptor source for this set is a woman aged 18-29 years in good health. Each CDR3 is given with its conserved first and last residue. Fields, in order: V gene, D gene, clone size, J gene, CDR3 protein, CDR3 DNA. The D gene is left open where the match is weak. Not all rows give a size; the values are once, few, many and, for expanded clones, a class.

TRBV30	TRBD2	few	TRBJ2-5	CAWRAGGRETQYF	TGTGCCTGGAGAGCGGGAGGGCGGGAGACCCAGTACTTC
TRBV5-6	TRBD2	few	TRBJ2-4	CASSSGGSQNIQYF	TGTGCCAGCAGTTCCGGGGGGTCCCAAAACATTCAGTACTTC
TRBV7-9	TRBD1	few	TRBJ1-1	CASSSQGLNTEAFF	TGTGCCAGCAGCTCACAGGGGTTGAACACTGAAGCTTTCTTT
TRBV6-5	TRBD1	-	TRBJ2-7	CASSYSRQGTYEQYF	TGTGCCAGCAGTTACTCTCGACAGGGAACCTACGAGCAGTACTTC
TRBV19	TRBD1	-	TRBJ1-2	CASSVGTANYGYTF	TGTGCCAGTAGTGTTGGGACAGCGAACTATGGCTACACCTTC
TRBV5-1	TRBD1	few	TRBJ2-1	CASSSGQGQFF	TGCGCCAGCAGCTCCGGACAGGGTCAGTTCTTC
TRBV18	TRBD1	few	TRBJ2-7	CASSRGQGLTYEQYF	TGTGCCAGCTCACGAGGACAGGGCCTTACTTACGAGCAGTACTTC
TRBV2	TRBD1	-	TRBJ1-4	CASSRTGGNEKLFF	TGTGCCAGCAGTCGGACAGGGGGCAACGAAAAACTGTTTTTT
TRBV7-2	-	few	TRBJ2-3	CASSLGGQTDTQYF	TGTGCCAGCAGCTTAGGCGGACAGACAGATACGCAGTATTTT
TRBV30	-	few	TRBJ2-2	CAWSRATGELFF	TGTGCCTGGAGCAGGGCGACCGGGGAGCTGTTTTTT
TRBV28	-	few	TRBJ2-6	CATLELGLPSGANVLTF	TGTGCCACCCTTGAGCTGGGGCTCCCCTCTGGGGCCAACGTCCTGACTTTC
TRBV28	-	-	TRBJ1-5	CASTSGGIRGPQHF	TGTGCCAGCACCTCTGGGGGGATCCGGGGGCCCCAGCATTTT
TRBV5-6	TRBD2	-	TRBJ2-1	CASSLGPLVAGANNEQFF	TGTGCCAGCAGCTTGGGGCCTTTAGTAGCGGGGGCTAACAATGAGCAGTTCTTC
TRBV5-4	TRBD1	-	TRBJ2-2	CASSKGQAGELFF	TGTGCCAGCAGCAAGGGACAGGCCGGGGAGCTGTTTTTT
TRBV30	-	-	TRBJ1-2	CAWSGVNYGYTF	TGTGCCTGGAGTGGAGTTAACTATGGCTACACCTTC
TRBV18	TRBD1	-	TRBJ2-1	CASSPPDRVRNEQFF	TGTGCCAGCTCACCACCGGACAGGGTTCGCAATGAGCAGTTCTTC
TRBV28	-	-	TRBJ2-3	CASSSGQITDTQYF	TGTGCCAGCAGTTCCGGACAGATCACAGATACGCAGTATTTT
TRBV5-1	TRBD2	-	TRBJ2-1	CASQVPGLAGNEQFF	TGCGCCAGCCAAGTTCCGGGACTAGCTGGGAATGAGCAGTTCTTC
TRBV28	TRBD1	-	TRBJ1-4	CASQSGTGIEKLFF	TGTGCCAGCCAATCCGGGACAGGGATAGAAAAACTGTTTTTT
TRBV7-9	-	-	TRBJ1-5	CASSFSGSNQPQHF	TGTGCCAGCAGCTTTTCAGGGAGCAATCAGCCCCAGCATTTT
TRBV29-1	-	few	TRBJ2-7	CSVGSGFEQYF	TGCAGCGTTGGTTCGGGGTTTGAGCAGTACTTC
TRBV16	-	-	TRBJ2-6	CASSPQSGANVLTF	TGTGCCAGCAGCCCCCAGTCTGGGGCCAACGTCCTGACTTTC
TRBV4-3	TRBD2	-	TRBJ2-1	CASSRTSGSSDNEQFF	TGCGCCAGCAGCCGAACTAGCGGGAGTTCTGACAATGAGCAGTTCTTC
TRBV5-1	-	-	TRBJ2-7	CASSLSGSSYEQYF	TGCGCCAGCAGCTTGTCGGGGAGCTCCTACGAGCAGTACTTC
TRBV19	-	-	TRBJ1-5	CASRRTGNRNQPQHF	TGTGCCAGTAGGCGTACAGGGAATCGCAATCAGCCCCAGCATTTT
TRBV9	TRBD2	few	TRBJ2-7	CASSVGLAETYEQYF	TGTGCCAGCAGCGTAGGACTAGCGGAGACCTACGAGCAGTACTTC
TRBV19	TRBD2	-	TRBJ2-3	CASSKSSGDF	TGTGCCAGTAGTAAGTCTAGCGGGGACTTT
TRBV5-1	-	few	TRBJ2-7	CASSPTSYEQYF	TGCGCCAGCAGCCCTACCTCCTACGAGCAGTACTTC
TRBV5-1	-	-	TRBJ2-1	CASGGGRSSYNEQFF	TGCGCCAGCGGGGGCGGTCGCAGCTCCTACAATGAGCAGTTCTTC
TRBV30	TRBD1	-	TRBJ1-2	CARSGGADGYTF	TGTGCCAGATCAGGGGGCGCGGATGGCTACACCTTC
TRBV6-5	TRBD1	once	TRBJ2-7	CASSSGTGGYEQYF	TGTGCCAGCAGTTCCGGGACAGGGGGCTACGAGCAGTACTTC
TRBV5-1	-	-	TRBJ2-1	CASSLDPGSYNEQFF	TGCGCCAGCAGCTTGGATCCGGGATCCTACAATGAGCAGTTCTTC
TRBV4-1	-	-	TRBJ2-1	CASSQASGDEQFF	TGCGCCAGCAGCCAAGCCTCGGGGGATGAGCAGTTCTTC
TRBV27	TRBD1	-	TRBJ2-6	CASSGDRGVSGANVLTF	TGTGCCAGCAGTGGGGACAGGGGGGTCTCTGGGGCCAACGTCCTGACTTTC
TRBV5-1	-	few	TRBJ2-3	CASSFDYSDTQYF	TGCGCCAGCAGCTTCGACTATTCAGATACGCAGTATTTT
TRBV7-2	-	-	TRBJ1-5	CASSPTGDQPQHF	TGTGCCAGCAGCCCCACAGGCGATCAGCCCCAGCATTTT
TRBV5-1	-	-	TRBJ1-5	CASSLGGTEPQHF	TGCGCCAGCAGCTTAGGGGGTACTGAGCCCCAGCATTTT
TRBV15	-	-	TRBJ1-3	CATSREHSGNTIYF	TGTGCCACCAGCAGAGAACACTCTGGAAACACCATATATTTT
TRBV30	TRBD2	few	TRBJ2-1	CAWSGYSGSYNEQFF	TGTGCCTGGAGTGGGTATAGCGGGTCCTACAATGAGCAGTTCTTC
TRBV2	-	-	TRBJ2-5	CASSKTTLETQYF	TGTGCCAGCAGCAAGACAACTTTAGAGACCCAGTACTTC
TRBV7-9	TRBD1	few	TRBJ1-1	CASSRLQGIMIDTEAFF	TGTGCCAGCAGCCGACTACAGGGGATTATGATAGACACTGAAGCTTTCTTT
TRBV4-3	-	-	TRBJ1-2	CASSQDGAGLGYGYTF	TGCGCCAGCAGCCAAGATGGGGCAGGGCTCGGCTATGGCTACACCTTC
TRBV29-1	-	few	TRBJ2-7	CSVRDQGPAYEQYF	TGCAGCGTTCGCGATCAGGGGCCCGCCTACGAGCAGTACTTC
TRBV19	TRBD1	-	TRBJ2-7	CASSETGASYEQYF	TGTGCCAGTTCGGAGACAGGGGCCTCCTACGAGCAGTACTTC
TRBV6-5	-	-	TRBJ2-7	CASRRDTLSYEQYF	TGTGCCAGCAGACGGGACACCCTCTCCTACGAGCAGTACTTC
TRBV10-3	TRBD1	-	TRBJ2-7	CAISGGQGLGEQYF	TGTGCCATCAGTGGTGGACAGGGTCTCGGCGAGCAGTACTTC
TRBV5-1	TRBD2	-	TRBJ2-1	CASSAPGLAPNEQFF	TGCGCCAGCAGCGCACCGGGACTAGCGCCCAATGAGCAGTTCTTC
TRBV5-1	-	few	TRBJ1-2	CASSFPGLRDGYTF	TGCGCCAGCAGTTTTCCGGGACTCCGAGATGGCTACACCTTC
TRBV30	-	-	TRBJ2-7	CAFQRSYEQYF	TGTGCCTTCCAGCGGAGCTACGAGCAGTACTTC
TRBV7-2	TRBD2	few	TRBJ2-5	CASSLNAGVETQYF	TGTGCCAGCAGCTTAAACGCGGGAGTGGAGACCCAGTACTTC
TRBV9	-	-	TRBJ2-1	CASSGGSGRSYNEQFF	TGTGCCAGCAGCGGGGGTAGCGGCCGCTCCTACAATGAGCAGTTCTTC
TRBV9	-	-	TRBJ1-1	CASSVGGENTEAFF	TGTGCCAGCAGCGTAGGTGGAGAGAACACTGAAGCTTTCTTT
TRBV5-1	TRBD1	few	TRBJ2-3	CASSLRDREVTDTQYF	TGCGCCAGCAGCCTCCGGGACAGAGAAGTCACAGATACGCAGTATTTT
TRBV7-8	TRBD1	-	TRBJ2-7	CASSPLTGYEQYF	TGTGCCAGCAGCCCTTTGACAGGGTACGAGCAGTACTTC
TRBV29-1	-	few	TRBJ2-1	CSVESRDRNEQFF	TGCAGCGTTGAAAGCAGGGATAGAAATGAGCAGTTCTTC